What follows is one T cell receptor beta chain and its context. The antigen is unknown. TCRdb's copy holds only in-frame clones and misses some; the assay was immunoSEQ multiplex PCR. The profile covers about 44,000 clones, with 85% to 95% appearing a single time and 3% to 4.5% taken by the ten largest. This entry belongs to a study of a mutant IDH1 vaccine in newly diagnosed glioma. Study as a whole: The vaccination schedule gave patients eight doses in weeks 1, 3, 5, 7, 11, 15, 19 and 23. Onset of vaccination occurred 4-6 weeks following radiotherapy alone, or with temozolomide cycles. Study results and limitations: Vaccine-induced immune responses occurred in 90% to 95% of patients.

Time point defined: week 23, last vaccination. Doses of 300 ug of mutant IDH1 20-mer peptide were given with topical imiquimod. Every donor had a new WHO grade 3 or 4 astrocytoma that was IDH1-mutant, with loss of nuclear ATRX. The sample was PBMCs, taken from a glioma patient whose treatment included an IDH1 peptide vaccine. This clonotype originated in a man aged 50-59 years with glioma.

CDR3: CASSPSASTDTQYF. In DNA form, the CDR3 reads TGCGCCAGCAGCCCATCGGCCAGCACAGATACGCAGTATTTT. This chain joins TRBV5-1 and TRBJ2-3; D not resolved. Germline values: CDR1 SGHRS, CDR2 YFSETQ. Between the trimmed V and J ends, which lost 4 bases and 0 bases, there was a span of 9 bases. CDR3 size: 14 residues.